Below are 8 T cell receptor beta chains sequenced from a single sample in a study of T cells in Graves' hyperthyroidism and ophthalmopathy. Using RNA transcripts as the source, TCR beta CDR3 regions were amplified. During a first-round RT-PCR of the TCR CDR3, the HTBI primer set was used. TCRdb redid the calling of the multiplex PCR reads with MiXCR, one entry per CDR3 protein. Of around 520,000 distinct CDR3 sequences detected, around 15% appear once; the ten largest clones hold less than 20%. Sequenced input: blood. Source of these receptors: a woman younger than 35 with Graves' hyperthyroidism.

This clonotype has just a few counts. This chain uses TRBV7-8 with TRBJ2-7, with 11 bases lining up with TRBD2. V lost 4 bases and J lost 7; bases outside the gene matches: 12. CDR1 and CDR2 from the germline V gene are SGHVS and FQNEAQ. The CDR3 runs 16 residues. The CDR3 region is CASSSRLAGSLREQYF. For the CDR3, the DNA is TGTGCCAGCAGCTCTCGACTAGCGGGATCTTTGAGGGAGCAGTACTTC.

This clonotype has a count of ten or more. The chain carries TRBV11-3 and TRBJ2-7; D is perhaps TRBD2 (5 bases). V was cut by 2 bases and J by 3 bases, with 11 bases left in between. Germline CDR1 is SGHNT and CDR2 is YENEEA. This CDR3 is built from 14 residues. CDR3 in amino acids: CASSLYGISYEQYF. The CDR3 DNA is TGTGCCAGCAGCTTATACGGGATAAGCTACGAGCAGTACTTC.

This clonotype was seen many times. The chain couples TRBV27 to TRBJ1-5, with D perhaps matching TRBD1 (5 bases). CDR3 length equals 13 residues. The germline V gene has CDR1 MNHEY and CDR2 SMNVEV (reference sequence). V was pared by 4 bases and J by 5 bases, with 9 bases between. Written as DNA, the CDR3 is TGTGCCAGCAGTTGGTCAGGGCATCAGCCCCAGCATTTT. Its protein product is CASSWSGHQPQHF.

This chain uses TRBV6-1 with TRBJ2-1; TRBD2 is a possible D gene (5 bases). Germline V gene sequence: CDR1 MNHNS, CDR2 SASEGT. The CDR3 is 12 amino acids. V lost 11 bases and J 3 bases, leaving 11 bases between the germline ends. The CDR3 region has the DNA TGTGCCGCACGGACTGTCTACAATGAGCAGTTCTTC. Protein sequence: CAARTVYNEQFF.

This clonotype has a handful of counts. This may arise from a read error, as a much more abundant clone is one base away. The J gene is TRBJ2-1, the V gene TRBV27, with 9 bases that match TRBD1. CDR1 is MNHEY, CDR2 SMNVEV, per germline (reference sequence). The CDR3 has 15 amino acids. After removal of 9 bases from V and 6 bases from J, the junction contained 12 bases not matched to a gene. CDR3 in DNA: TGTGCCAGTAATACCCAGGACAGGGGCGCCAATGAGCAGTTCTTC. It yields the protein CASNTQDRGANEQFF.

The J gene is TRBJ2-2, the V gene TRBV4-1, with D unresolved. V lost 0 bases, J lost 0 bases, and 5 bases lay in between. CDR3 length: 15 residues. The germline gives CDR1 MGHRA, CDR2 YSYEKL. The CDR3 loop reads CASSQESANTGELFF. CDR3 DNA sequence: TGCGCCAGCAGCCAAGAGTCAGCGAACACCGGGGAGCTGTTTTTT.

This clonotype was found many times. V gene TRBV11-3 combines with J gene TRBJ2-5; no clear D gene. Germline CDR1 reads SGHNT; CDR2 reads YENEEA. The CDR3 covers 14 residues. The V end was cut by 5 bases, the J end by 3 bases, with 13 bases between. The CDR3 DNA reads TGTGCCAGCAGCCCCTCGTTCACCAAAGAGACCCAGTACTTC. It is translated as CASSPSFTKETQYF.

The chain is built from TRBV5-1 and TRBJ2-7; 8 positions match TRBD1. The CDR3 runs 14 residues. CDR1 is SGHRS and CDR2 is YFSETQ in the germline V gene. V gave up 4 bases and J gave up 4 bases; unmatched junction bases: 7. The CDR3 coding sequence is TGCGCCAGCAGCACGGACAGGGATTATTACGAGCAGTACTTC. Encoded protein: CASSTDRDYYEQYF.